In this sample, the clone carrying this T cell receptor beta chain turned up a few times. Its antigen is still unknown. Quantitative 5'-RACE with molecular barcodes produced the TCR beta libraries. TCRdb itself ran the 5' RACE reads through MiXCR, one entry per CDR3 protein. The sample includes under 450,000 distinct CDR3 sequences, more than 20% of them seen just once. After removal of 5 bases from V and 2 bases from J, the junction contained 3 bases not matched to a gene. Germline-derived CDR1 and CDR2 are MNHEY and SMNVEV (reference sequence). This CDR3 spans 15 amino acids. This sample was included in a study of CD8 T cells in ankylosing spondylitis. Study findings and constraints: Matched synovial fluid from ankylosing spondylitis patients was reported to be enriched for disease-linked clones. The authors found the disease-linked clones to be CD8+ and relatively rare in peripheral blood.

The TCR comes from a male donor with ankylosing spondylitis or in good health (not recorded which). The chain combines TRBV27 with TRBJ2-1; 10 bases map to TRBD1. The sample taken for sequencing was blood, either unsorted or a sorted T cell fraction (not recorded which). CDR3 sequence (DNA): TGTGCCAGCAGTCCGGGACAGGGGCCCTACAATGAGCAGTTCTTC. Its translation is CASSPGQGPYNEQFF.